Listed below are T cell receptor beta chains from one sample, sequenced in a study of CD8 T cells in Susac syndrome. TCRdb ran MiXCR on the immunoSEQ multiplex PCR reads and lists one entry per CDR3 protein. The table records 170,000 or so distinct CDR3 sequences, around 94% of them present only once. Sequencing was performed on CD4+ T cells from PBMCs. These receptors came from a human donor with Susac syndrome. CDR3s include the opening cysteine and the closing phenylalanine or tryptophan. The order of the fields is V gene, J gene, D gene, clone size, CDR3 DNA, CDR3 protein. A D gene is named only where the DNA matches it firmly. Clone size is shown for a subset of rows, as once, few, many or a class of expanded clone.

TRBV19	TRBJ2-3	NA	NA	TGTGCCAGTAGTAGGCCTCGGAGCGATACGCAGTATTTT	CASSRPRSDTQYF
TRBV4-3	TRBJ1-1	TRBD1	NA	TGCGCCAGCAGCCAATTCCCGGGACAGGGGACTTTGAACACTGAAGCTTTCTTT	CASSQFPGQGTLNTEAFF
TRBV7-2	TRBJ2-1	NA	NA	TGTGCCAGCAGCTTATTCGGGGATGAGCAGTTCTTC	CASSLFGDEQFF
TRBV28	TRBJ1-1	NA	NA	TGTGCCAGCAGTTTATATTTTGGGGGGAGTGAAGCTTTCTTT	CASSLYFGGSEAFF
TRBV5-6	TRBJ1-1	NA	NA	TGTGCCAGCAGTACAATGTCTGTACGGACTGAAGCTTTCTTT	CASSTMSVRTEAFF
TRBV20-1	TRBJ2-1	NA	once	TGCAGTGTGACGCTGCCGGGACTTCTCCGCTATGAGCAGTTCTTC	CSVTLPGLLRYEQFF
TRBV7-3	TRBJ2-7	NA	NA	TGTGCCAGCAGCGTAGGGGCAGTCAACGGCTACGAGCAGTACTTC	CASSVGAVNGYEQYF
TRBV30	TRBJ1-3	NA	NA	TGTGCCTGGAGTGTATCAGGGTCTGGAAACACCATATATTTT	CAWSVSGSGNTIYF
TRBV11-2	TRBJ2-7	TRBD2	once	TGTGCCAGCAGCTCCCGGACTAGCGGGGGTTACGAGCAGTACTTC	CASSSRTSGGYEQYF
TRBV2	TRBJ2-7	NA	once	TGTGCCAGCAAGGTAGGGCAGGGAATATACGAGCAGTACTTC	CASKVGQGIYEQYF
TRBV20-1	TRBJ1-2	NA	NA	TGCAGTGCTAGAGAGGGAGAAGCTGGCTACACCTTC	CSAREGEAGYTF
TRBV28	TRBJ1-2	NA	NA	TGTGCCAGCAGTTTACAAGCTAACTATGGCTACACCTTC	CASSLQANYGYTF
TRBV30	TRBJ2-5	NA	NA	TGTGCCTGGAGAGGAGGCCCCCAAGAGACCCAGTACTTC	CAWRGGPQETQYF
TRBV30	TRBJ1-4	NA	NA	TGTGCCTGGAGTGTGGGCAGATCCGAAAAACTGTTTTTT	CAWSVGRSEKLFF
TRBV28	TRBJ1-2	NA	few	TGTGCCAGCAGTTTACTGGACAGTAGCTATGGCTACACCTTC	CASSLLDSSYGYTF
TRBV28	TRBJ2-7	NA	NA	TGTGCCAGCAGGCGACAGGCTGGGGCCTACGAGCAGTACTTC	CASRRQAGAYEQYF
TRBV19	TRBJ1-1	NA	NA	TGTGCCAGTACCATCCAGGCAGACACTGAAGCTTTCTTT	CASTIQADTEAFF
TRBV28	TRBJ2-4	NA	NA	TGTGCCAGCAGTCCCGGGACAACCAATTTCGCCATAGCCAAAAACATTCAGTACTTC	CASSPGTTNFAIAKNIQYF
TRBV5-1	TRBJ2-1	NA	NA	TGCGCCAGCAGCGCCGGGGAAGGCTCCTACAATGAGCAGTTCTTC	CASSAGEGSYNEQFF
TRBV20-1	TRBJ1-2	NA	NA	TGCAGTGCAAGGGGGGGGGTCATCGACTATGGCTACACCTTC	CSARGGVIDYGYTF
TRBV12-3/TRBV12-4	TRBJ2-7	TRBD2	NA	TGTGCCAGCAGTTTAGTACGATGGGGGGGATCCTACGAGCAGTACTTC	CASSLVRWGGSYEQYF
TRBV3-1	TRBJ2-7	NA	NA	TGTGCCAGCAGCCAAGAGGGCTCATTCTACGAGCAGTACTTC	CASSQEGSFYEQYF
TRBV5-1	TRBJ1-2	NA	NA	TGCGCCAGCAGCTCGGGACACTCGAACTATGGCTACACCTTC	CASSSGHSNYGYTF
TRBV7-2	TRBJ1-5	NA	NA	TGTGCCAGCAGCTGGGACAAAAATCAGCCCCAGCATTTT	CASSWDKNQPQHF
TRBV23-1	TRBJ1-3	NA	NA	TGCGCCACCGGGGCCGGGGGCTCTGGAAACACCATATATTTT	CATGAGGSGNTIYF
TRBV11-2	TRBJ2-5	NA	once	TGTGCCAGCAGCTTATCGGTAACTACCCAAGAGACCCAGTACTTC	CASSLSVTTQETQYF
TRBV28	TRBJ2-5	TRBD2	NA	TGTGCCAGCAGTTTAATAGCGGGAGAGGAGACCCAGTACTTC	CASSLIAGEETQYF
TRBV15	TRBJ2-3	NA	NA	TGTGCCACCAGCAGAGCCAGCCTCACAGATACGCAGTATTTT	CATSRASLTDTQYF
TRBV20-1	TRBJ2-7	TRBD1	NA	TGCAGTGCTACAAAGACGGGACAGGACGCGTCCGAGCAGTACTTC	CSATKTGQDASEQYF
TRBV7-2	TRBJ1-5	NA	NA	TGTGCCAGCAGTCAAGGTGTGGGGGCCAATCAGCCCCAGCATTTT	CASSQGVGANQPQHF
TRBV20-1	TRBJ1-3	NA	NA	TGCAGTGCTAGAGATCCGGGGGTCTCCATATATTTT	CSARDPGVSIYF
TRBV6-5	TRBJ1-5	NA	NA	TGTGCCAGCAGTTATAACAGGGAAAATCAGCCCCAGCATTTT	CASSYNRENQPQHF
TRBV19	TRBJ1-1	TRBD1	NA	TGTGCCAGTAGTCTCTATCCGGGACAGGGAAACACTGAAGCTTTCTTT	CASSLYPGQGNTEAFF
TRBV12-3/TRBV12-4	TRBJ2-7	TRBD1	NA	TGTGCCAGCAGTGTCGGACAGGGCGAGCAGTACTTC	CASSVGQGEQYF